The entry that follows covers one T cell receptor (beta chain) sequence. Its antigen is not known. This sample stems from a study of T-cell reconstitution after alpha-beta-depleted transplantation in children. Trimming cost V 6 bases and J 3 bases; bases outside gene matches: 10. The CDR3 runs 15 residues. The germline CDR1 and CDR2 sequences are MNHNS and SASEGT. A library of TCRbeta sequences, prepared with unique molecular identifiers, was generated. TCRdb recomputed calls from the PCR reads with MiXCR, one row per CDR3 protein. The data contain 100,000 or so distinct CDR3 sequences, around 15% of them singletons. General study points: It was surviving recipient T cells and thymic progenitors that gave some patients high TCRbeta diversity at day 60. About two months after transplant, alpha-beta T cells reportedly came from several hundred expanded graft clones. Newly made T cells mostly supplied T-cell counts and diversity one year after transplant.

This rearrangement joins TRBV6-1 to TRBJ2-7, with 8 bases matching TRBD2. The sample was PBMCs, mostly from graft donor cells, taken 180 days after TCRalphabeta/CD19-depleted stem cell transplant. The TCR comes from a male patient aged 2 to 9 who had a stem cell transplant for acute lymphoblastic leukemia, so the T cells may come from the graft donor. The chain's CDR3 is CASSPTGGVFYEQYF. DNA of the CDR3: TGTGCCAGCAGCCCAACGGGGGGGGTTTTCTACGAGCAGTACTTC.